This TCR beta chain was sequenced during a study of shared clonotypes between healthy human individuals. Findings and caveats of the study: Naive CD4 clonotypes overlapped across a handful of donors at roughly 5%. Only blood was sampled; tissue repertoires likely differ.

Per the study methods: Filtering differed for immunoSEQ, which gave only junction sequences without quality scores. Measured with immunoSEQ multiplex PCR; TCRdb has only the in-frame clones, and not every one. That table is the source of V, J and clone size, and D and trimming were worked out from the DNA. The data contain millions of clones, 90% to 95% of them singletons. Turning to this clone: Its antigen is currently unknown.

CDR1 SGHRS and CDR2 YFSETQ come from the germline V gene. The CDR3 length is 14 residues. The ends were cut back, 0 bases at V and 5 bases at J, with 11 bases in the middle. Free of recent acute infections or vaccinations, the donors were healthy HIV-negative adults. The chain couples TRBV5-1 to TRBJ2-5, with D uncertain. Source material: naive CD4+ T cells sorted from blood. Subset denoted: CD45RA+ positively selected. This receptor was obtained from a man aged 18 to 30 in good health. Here the CDR3 reads CASSLGVGGETQYF. DNA of the CDR3: TGCGCCAGCAGCTTGGGGGTCGGCGGTGAGACCCAGTACTTC.